Reported below is one TCR beta chain. The data derive from a study of blood T cell repertoires in COVID-19. The germline V gene encodes CDR1 MNHNY and CDR2 SVGAGI (reference sequence). CDR3 size: 14 residues. Trimming removed 2 bases at V and 6 bases at J, with 11 bases between. Authors' data handling: Reference gene primer amplification yielded estimated nucleated cell counts. The assay was immunoSEQ multiplex PCR, and TCRdb's table has in-frame clones only and misses some. V and J calls and clone size are copied from that table; D and trimming were computed from the DNA. The sample includes some 380,000 clones, over 65% of them seen just once.

The rearrangement links TRBV6-6 to TRBJ1-5; no definite D call. The sample consisted of peripheral blood. The clonotype was recovered from a human donor with acute or convalescent COVID-19. The donor label of this sample is uncertain. DNA of the CDR3: TGTGCCAGCAGTTACGGCGGGGAGACTCAGCCCCAGCATTTT. It codes for CASSYGGETQPQHF.